These 32 T cell receptor beta chains came from one sample sequenced in a study of early T cells in non-severe SARS-CoV-2 infection. Each CDR3 protein is one row after TCRdb ran MiXCR on the 5' RACE reads. The sample includes about 83,000 distinct CDR3 sequences, about 10% of them seen just once. Material: whole blood, obtained at baseline. The receptors shown here come from an adult who was a healthcare worker with PCR-confirmed SARS-CoV-2 infection or an uninfected control (not recorded which).

This clonotype showed up many times. The chain is built from TRBV12-3 or TRBV12-4 and TRBJ2-3, with TRBD2 matching 8 bases. This CDR3 contains 16 residues. The V gene end was trimmed by 4 bases and the J gene end by 6 bases; junction bases not matched to a gene: 12. This CDR3 reads CASSSPDRGLGDTQYF. The CDR3 DNA reads TGTGCCAGCAGTTCCCCCGACCGGGGACTAGGGGATACGCAGTATTTT.

This sequence joins TRBV6-1 and TRBJ2-1, with 9 bases that match TRBD2. The CDR3 spans 14 residues. Germline CDR1 and CDR2: MNHNS and SASEGT. The V gene end was trimmed by 8 bases and the J gene end by 10 bases; junction bases not matched to a gene: 12. In DNA, the CDR3 is TGTGCCAGCCAACATCCGGGACTAGCATACGAGCAGTTCTTC. Its protein product is CASQHPGLAYEQFF.

This clonotype was recorded at least ten times. The genes are TRBV3-1 and TRBJ1-5, with 9 bases lining up with TRBD1. This CDR3 spans 14 amino acids. The ends lost 5 bases at V and 7 bases at J; junction bases unmatched: 6. Germline assignment: CDR1 LGHDT and CDR2 YNNKEL (reference sequence). This CDR3 reads CASSERTGDQPQHF. The CDR3 coding sequence is TGTGCCAGCAGCGAAAGGACAGGGGACCAGCCCCAGCATTTT.

This clonotype was counted ten times or more. The chain is built from TRBV27 and TRBJ2-7, with no clear D. CDR3 size: 14 residues. Germline assignment: CDR1 MNHEY and CDR2 SMNVEV (reference sequence). Trimming left V 3 bases short and J 2 bases short, with 11 bases between. CDR3 coding DNA: TGTGCCAGCAGTTTCCCGGGCGTTCCCTACGAGCAGTACTTC. It encodes CASSFPGVPYEQYF.

This clonotype was detected many times. V usage is TRBV7-2 and J usage is TRBJ2-5; D is possibly TRBD1 (5 bases). This CDR3 comprises 14 residues. Trimming cost V 5 bases and J 4 bases, with 14 bases left between them. Germline V gene data show CDR1 as SGHTA and CDR2 as FQGNSA. The CDR3 DNA follows: TGTGCCAGCAGCCCCGCCAGGGTCACAGAGACCCAGTACTTC. It translates to CASSPARVTETQYF.

The sample holds a few counts of this clonotype. The V call is TRBV20-1, the J call TRBJ2-3; tentatively, D is TRBD2 (6 bases). From germline, CDR1 is DFQATT and CDR2 SNEGSKA (reference sequence). The ends were cut back, 5 bases at V and 5 bases at J, with 14 bases in the middle. The CDR3 covers 13 residues. The CDR3 reads CSAFLGLGDTQYF. The CDR3 DNA reads TGCAGTGCTTTCTTGGGACTCGGAGATACGCAGTATTTT.

This clonotype was found many times. J is TRBJ2-7 and V is TRBV10-1; D not resolved. Between the trimmed V and J ends, which lost 0 bases and 7 bases, there was a span of 10 bases. The CDR3 is 13 residues long. Looked up from germline, CDR1 is WNHNN and CDR2 is SYGVQD (reference sequence). The CDR3 nucleotides read TGCGCCAGCAGTGAGTCGTTCGAGACGGAGCAGTACTTC. It codes for CASSESFETEQYF.

The J gene is TRBJ2-7, the V gene TRBV12-3 or TRBV12-4; TRBD1 aligns across 7 bases. The CDR3 spans 13 residues. V shed 5 bases, J shed 3 bases, and the junction held 4 bases outside the gene matches. CDR3 nucleotides: TGTGCCAGCAGTCGGGGACAGAACTACGAGCAGTACTTC. Protein product: CASSRGQNYEQYF.

The gene calls are TRBV7-3 and TRBJ2-5; D is uncertain. Trimming stripped 0 bases from V and 1 base from J, with 3 bases between. CDR3 size: 13 residues. The germline CDR1 and CDR2 sequences are SGHTA and FQGTGA. The DNA of the CDR3 is TGTGCCAGCAGCTTAACCTTCCAAGAGACCCAGTACTTC. Its translation is CASSLTFQETQYF.

This clonotype was counted ten times or more. The chain combines TRBV6-6 with TRBJ2-7; 15 bases fit TRBD2. CDR1 is MNHNY, CDR2 SVGAGI, per germline (reference sequence). The CDR3 has 15 residues. The V and J ends lost 3 bases and 7 bases, in that order; junction bases with no gene match: 4. CDR3 sequence (DNA): TGTGCCAGCAGTTATGGACTAGCGGGAGGGGGGGAGCAGTACTTC. Translated, it gives CASSYGLAGGGEQYF.

The rearrangement links TRBV15 to TRBJ2-7; D is tentatively TRBD1 or TRBD2 (6 bases each). The V gene lost 2 bases and the J gene lost 6 bases, with 14 bases spanning the gap. This CDR3 contains 14 residues. Per germline, CDR1 LNHNV and CDR2 YYDKDF (reference sequence). This CDR3 is CATSRRSGDFEQYF. In DNA, the CDR3 is TGTGCCACCAGCAGAAGGTCAGGGGACTTCGAGCAGTACTTC.

The chain carries TRBV19 and TRBJ2-6; TRBD1 aligns across 8 bases. V lost 3 bases and J lost 0; bases outside the gene matches: 7. The germline gives CDR1 LNHDA, CDR2 SQIVND (reference sequence). This CDR3 contains 18 residues. The CDR3 DNA is TGTGCCAGTAGTATTCTTCCAGGGGGCTTCTCTGGGGCCAACGTCCTGACTTTC. Its protein is CASSILPGGFSGANVLTF.

By share of the sample, this clonotype is medium-sized (0.01 to 0.1%). J is TRBJ2-7 and V is TRBV20-1, with D hard to call. V lost 6 bases and J lost 4, with 19 bases in between. The CDR3 has 14 amino acids. CDR1 and CDR2 from the germline V gene are DFQATT and SNEGSKA (reference sequence). CDR3 DNA: TGCAGTGCCGAACCGGACCAGAACCCTTACGAGCAGTACTTC. Amino acids: CSAEPDQNPYEQYF.

This clonotype was counted many times. The V gene is TRBV7-9, the J gene TRBJ2-3; 7 nucleotides line up with TRBD2. The CDR3 is 16 residues long. Germline CDR1 is SEHNR and CDR2 is FQNEAQ (reference sequence). Trimming removed 5 bases from V and 4 bases from J; junction bases left unmatched: 12. The CDR3, as DNA: TGTGCCAGCAGCCATAGGACTAGATCGCGCCCAGATACGCAGTATTTT. Amino acids: CASSHRTRSRPDTQYF.

The sample holds many counts of this clonotype. CDR3 nucleotides: TGTGCCAGCAGGGCCGGGGGACAGGGCTCCTACGAGCAGTACTTC. Translation gives CASRAGGQGSYEQYF. The chain is built from TRBV2 and TRBJ2-7; 9 bases fit TRBD1. V shed 6 bases, J shed 0 bases, and the junction held 6 bases outside the gene matches. Germline lookup yields CDR1 SNHLY and CDR2 FYNNEI. The CDR3 length is 15 residues.

The CDR3 protein is CSARDEAGGDTQYF. Written as DNA, the CDR3 is TGCAGTGCTAGAGACGAGGCAGGGGGGGATACGCAGTATTTT. The V and J genes are TRBV20-1 and TRBJ2-3; D is perhaps TRBD1 (7 bases). In germline, CDR1 is DFQATT, CDR2 SNEGSKA (reference sequence). Deletions cut 0 bases from V and 6 bases from J, with 13 bases between. This CDR3 has 14 amino acids.

This clonotype was seen many times. V usage is TRBV7-3 and J usage is TRBJ2-4; either TRBD1 or TRBD2 may supply D (5 bases each). Germline loops: CDR1 SGHTA, CDR2 FQGTGA. V gave up 4 bases and J gave up 6 bases, with 13 bases separating them. The CDR3 contains 14 residues. The DNA of the CDR3 is TGTGCCAGCAGCTCCCCGACAGAGGGAAACATTCAGTACTTC. It codes for CASSSPTEGNIQYF.

V gene TRBV28 combines with J gene TRBJ2-3; TRBD1 aligns across 7 bases. Germline values: CDR1 MDHEN, CDR2 SYDVKM. The CDR3 totals 17 residues. V shed 5 bases, J shed 0 bases, and the junction held 11 bases outside the gene matches. As DNA, the CDR3 is TGTGCCAGCAGTGCCACAGGGGCGGTCACTAGCACAGATACGCAGTATTTT. Its translation: CASSATGAVTSTDTQYF.

This clonotype has a count of ten or more. J is TRBJ2-1 and V is TRBV20-1, with TRBD2 identical over 10 bases. V lost 3 bases and J lost 8; bases outside the gene matches: 4. The germline CDR1 and CDR2 sequences are DFQATT and SNEGSKA (reference sequence). CDR3 size: 13 residues. CDR3 sequence: CSARTSGPHEQFF. CDR3 DNA: TGCAGTGCTAGGACTAGCGGGCCCCATGAGCAGTTCTTC.

In DNA, the CDR3 is TGCAGTGCTAAGGGCCTCAGCACAGATACGCAGTATTTT. Protein sequence: CSAKGLSTDTQYF. The chain links TRBV20-1 to TRBJ2-3; D not resolved. V shed 4 bases and J shed 0 bases, with 8 bases lying between them. There are 13 residues in the CDR3. Germline V gene lookup returns CDR1 DFQATT and CDR2 SNEGSKA (reference sequence).

This clonotype has only a few counts. The V call is TRBV20-1, the J call TRBJ2-1; D is possibly TRBD2 (5 bases). The CDR3 has 15 residues. From germline, CDR1 is DFQATT and CDR2 SNEGSKA (reference sequence). V was pared by 0 bases and J by 5 bases, with 14 bases between. CDR3 bases: TGCAGTGCTAGAGAGACTACGAATACCCACAATGAGCAGTTCTTC. It yields the protein CSARETTNTHNEQFF.

This chain joins TRBV19 and TRBJ2-5; 8 bases map to TRBD2. Germline loops: CDR1 LNHDA, CDR2 SQIVND (reference sequence). V dropped 1 base and J dropped 2; count of bases not matched to a gene: 6. CDR3 length equals 16 residues. In DNA form, the CDR3 reads TGTGCCAGTAGTATAGGACCGGGACTAGGACAAGAGACCCAGTACTTC. Encoded protein: CASSIGPGLGQETQYF.

The chain couples TRBV6-1 to TRBJ1-2; no clear D gene. Trimming took off 5 bases at V and 5 bases at J, with 18 bases between the two ends. CDR3 size: 15 residues. Germline CDR1 and CDR2: MNHNS and SASEGT. The CDR3 DNA is TGTGCCAGCAGTTCACTATCCCTGGGCCTTTATGGCTACACCTTC. Its translation: CASSSLSLGLYGYTF.

The chain uses TRBV7-6 and TRBJ2-5; D gene ambiguous. V lost 1 base and J 2 bases, leaving 8 bases between the germline ends. This CDR3 is built from 14 residues. Germline lookup yields CDR1 SGHVS and CDR2 FNYEAQ. This CDR3 reads CASSLVPHQETQYF. The CDR3 DNA follows: TGTGCCAGCAGCTTAGTCCCTCATCAAGAGACCCAGTACTTC.

The chain recombines TRBV20-1 with TRBJ2-7; tentatively, D is TRBD2 (5 bases). The CDR3 totals 14 residues. Germline loops: CDR1 DFQATT, CDR2 SNEGSKA (reference sequence). The CDR3 is CRPGLLGEVYEQYF. CDR3 coding DNA: TGCAGGCCAGGTTTGTTGGGAGAAGTCTACGAGCAGTACTTC.

Many counts were recorded for this clonotype. The chain employs TRBV5-4 and TRBJ1-1, with D uncertain. The V and J ends lost 0 bases and 3 bases respectively, with 6 bases between them. CDR3 length: 13 residues. Looked up from germline, CDR1 is SGHNT and CDR2 is YYREEE (reference sequence). The CDR3 loop reads CASSLERDTEAFF. The CDR3 nucleotides are TGTGCCAGCAGCTTGGAACGGGACACTGAAGCTTTCTTT.

This clonotype was observed many times. The J gene is TRBJ1-1, the V gene TRBV6-6; tentative D call: TRBD1 (6 bases). Trimming shortened V by 5 bases and J by 6 bases, and 16 bases separated the two germline ends. The CDR3 has 14 amino acids. The germline gives CDR1 MNHNY, CDR2 SVGAGI (reference sequence). Here the CDR3 DNA reads TGTGCCAGCAGTCCGAGGGGGGGGAGGGCTGAAGCTTTCTTT. As protein: CASSPRGGRAEAFF.

The sample holds many counts of this clonotype. CDR3 in DNA: TGTGCCAGCCGACAGGGCGGATCGGGAAACACCATATATTTT. Protein sequence: CASRQGGSGNTIYF. The J gene is TRBJ1-3, the V gene TRBV6-6, with TRBD1 matching over 7 bases. CDR1 and CDR2 (germline): MNHNY, SVGAGI (reference sequence). The CDR3 is made up of 14 amino acids. The trim removed 8 bases at V and 4 bases at J, leaving 8 bases unmatched.

The chain is built from TRBV6-1 and TRBJ2-3; no definite D call. V lost 1 base and J lost 7, with 15 bases in between. Germline V gene lookup returns CDR1 MNHNS and CDR2 SASEGT. This CDR3 contains 15 residues. The CDR3 spells CASSEGATKPHTQYF. As DNA, the CDR3 is TGTGCCAGCAGTGAAGGTGCCACCAAGCCTCATACGCAGTATTTT.

This clonotype came up many times. J is TRBJ2-3 and V is TRBV28; TRBD2 aligns across 9 bases. The CDR3 is 16 residues long. CDR1 is MDHEN and CDR2 is SYDVKM in the germline V gene. The junction had 9 bases not matched to a gene; V was cut back by 6 bases and J by 2 bases. As DNA, the CDR3 is TGTGCCAGCAGGATTAGCGGGAGCGGGGCCACAGATACGCAGTATTTT. Protein: CASRISGSGATDTQYF. Combining the CDR3 with reference TRBV28 and TRBJ2-3 gives the whole variable domain DVKVTQSSRYLVKRTGEKVFLECVQDMDHENMFWYRQDPGLGLRLIYFSYDVKMKEKGDIPEGYSVSREKKERFSLILESASTNQTSMYLCASRISGSGATDTQYFGPGTRLTVL.

The chain is built from TRBV7-3 and TRBJ2-2; D possibly uses TRBD1 or TRBD2 (6 bases each). This CDR3 is 13 amino acids long. The germline V gene encodes CDR1 SGHTA and CDR2 FQGTGA. V shed 5 bases and J shed 8 bases, with 12 bases lying between them. The DNA of the CDR3 is TGTGCCAGCAGCCGGGGGCACCAAGGGGAGCTGTTTTTT. This gives the protein CASSRGHQGELFF.

The chain joins TRBV2 to TRBJ2-5, with D unclear. Trimming took off 3 bases at V and 8 bases at J, with 7 bases between the two ends. The germline V gene encodes CDR1 SNHLY and CDR2 FYNNEI. CDR3 length equals 11 residues. The CDR3 is CASSEQKTQYF. CDR3 in DNA: TGTGCCAGCAGTGAGCAGAAAACCCAGTACTTC.